The rows below give T cell receptor beta chains drawn from one sample of a study of cytotoxic CD8 clonotypes in ibrutinib-treated CLL. TCRdb keeps only in-frame clones here, not all; method: immunoSEQ multiplex PCR. The data show 110,000 or so clones, about 50% seen once. This sample comprised PBMCs, obtained after 24 months of ibrutinib treatment. The receptors shown here come from a human donor with chronic lymphocytic leukemia. Both conserved end residues are part of each CDR3. A D gene is named only where the DNA matches it firmly. Size tells how often a clone was seen (once, few, many) or the class of an expanded clone, and some rows leave it out.

CDR3nt	CDR3aa	v_gene	abundance	j_gene	len	d_gene
TGTGCCAGCAGTTCAACCAAAAGCTGGGGTGAAAAACTGTTTTTT	CASSSTKSWGEKLFF	TRBV28	once	TRBJ1-4	15	-
TGTGCCAGCAGTTACGGTCGGGCCGAGAACACTGAAGCTTTCTTT	CASSYGRAENTEAFF	TRBV6-6	few	TRBJ1-1	15	-
TGTGCCAGCAGTTACTCTACGGCAGGCGAATACGAGCAGTACTTC	CASSYSTAGEYEQYF	TRBV6-5	-	TRBJ2-7	15	-
TGTGCCAGCAGCGTCCCAACTAGCGGGGGGACCGGGGAGCTGTTTTTT	CASSVPTSGGTGELFF	TRBV2	-	TRBJ2-2	16	TRBD2
TGTGCCAGCAGTTTGCCAGGGGGCGCAGGCACAGATACGCAGTATTTT	CASSLPGGAGTDTQYF	TRBV28	-	TRBJ2-3	16	TRBD1
TGCGCCAGCAGTGACTGCCGCGAGGGAGATACGCAGTATTTT	CASSDCREGDTQYF	TRBV10-1	once	TRBJ2-3	14	-
TGCAGCGGATCCGGCAGGGGAAACACCATATATTTT	CSGSGRGNTIYF	TRBV29-1	-	TRBJ1-3	12	-
TGTGCCAGCAGCGTAGGCACAGGGCATAATGAGCAGTTCTTC	CASSVGTGHNEQFF	TRBV9	few	TRBJ2-1	14	-
TGCAGCGTTGGGACAGGGTTGAACACTGAAGCTTTCTTT	CSVGTGLNTEAFF	TRBV29-1	-	TRBJ1-1	13	TRBD1
TGCGCCAGCAGCTTGGCGGACAGGGGGCGCAACAATGAGCAGTTCTTC	CASSLADRGRNNEQFF	TRBV5-1	-	TRBJ2-1	16	TRBD1
TGTGCCAGCAGTGGCCATGGGGACACCGGGGAGCTGTTTTTT	CASSGHGDTGELFF	TRBV2	-	TRBJ2-2	14	-
TGTGCCAGCAGTGATTCATCGGGAGGGAACGACTATGGCTACACCTTC	CASSDSSGGNDYGYTF	TRBV6-1	-	TRBJ1-2	16	-
TGTGCCAGCAGTTACCTATACAGTAACAATGAGCAGTTCTTC	CASSYLYSNNEQFF	TRBV6-5	few	TRBJ2-1	14	-
TGTGCCATCACCGGTTCGGCAGGGCCTGGCAGCACTGAAGCTTTCTTT	CAITGSAGPGSTEAFF	TRBV10-3	few	TRBJ1-1	16	-
TGTGCAAGTCGCTTAGTTTTGCGGACTCCTAAGAGGGAGCAGTACTTC	CASRLVLRTPKREQYF	TRBV12-2	-	TRBJ2-7	16	-
TGTGCCAGCAGAGAGAGACCCAATAATTCACCCCTCCACTTT	CASRERPNNSPLHF	TRBV27	-	TRBJ1-6	14	-
TGTGCCAGCAGTCCCAGACAGGGCTCCTATAATTCACCCCTCCACTTT	CASSPRQGSYNSPLHF	TRBV6-6	-	TRBJ1-6	16	TRBD1
TGCGCCAGCAGCGAAACACTATCACAAGAGACCCAGTACTTC	CASSETLSQETQYF	TRBV5-1	many	TRBJ2-5	14	-
TGTGCCAGCAGCTTGGGGACAGGGGCTATATACCCCAACTACGAGCAGTACTTC	CASSLGTGAIYPNYEQYF	TRBV5-6	-	TRBJ2-7	18	TRBD1
TGTGCCAGCAGCCGGACAGTTAGCAATCAGCCCCAGCATTTT	CASSRTVSNQPQHF	TRBV6-6	-	TRBJ1-5	14	-
TGTGCCAGCAAACTGGGACAGACCCAAGAGACCCAGTACTTC	CASKLGQTQETQYF	TRBV6-6	few	TRBJ2-5	14	TRBD1
TGTGCCAGCAGTTACTCAAGCGACGAGCAGTACTTC	CASSYSSDEQYF	TRBV6-6	-	TRBJ2-7	12	-